This TCR beta chain appears in the sequencing data of a study of T cells in Graves' hyperthyroidism and ophthalmopathy. CDR1 is LGHDT and CDR2 is YNNKEL in the germline V gene (reference sequence). V was shortened by 4 bases and J by 7 bases, with 13 bases between the two germline ends. This CDR3 contains 14 residues. TCR beta CDR3 regions were amplified from RNA. Carried out on the TCR CDR3, a first-round RT-PCR used the HTBI primer set. TCRdb fed the multiplex PCR reads into MiXCR, producing one record per CDR3 protein. The sample has over 250,000 distinct CDR3 sequences; roughly an eighth are singletons.

The sequencing sample was made of blood. This TCR was sampled from a woman aged 40 to 49 with Graves' ophthalmopathy. V and J are TRBV3-1 and TRBJ1-4; no clear D gene. The chain's CDR3 is CASSPSDFIEKLFF. The CDR3 DNA sequence: TGTGCCAGCAGCCCTTCGGATTTCATTGAAAAACTGTTTTTT.